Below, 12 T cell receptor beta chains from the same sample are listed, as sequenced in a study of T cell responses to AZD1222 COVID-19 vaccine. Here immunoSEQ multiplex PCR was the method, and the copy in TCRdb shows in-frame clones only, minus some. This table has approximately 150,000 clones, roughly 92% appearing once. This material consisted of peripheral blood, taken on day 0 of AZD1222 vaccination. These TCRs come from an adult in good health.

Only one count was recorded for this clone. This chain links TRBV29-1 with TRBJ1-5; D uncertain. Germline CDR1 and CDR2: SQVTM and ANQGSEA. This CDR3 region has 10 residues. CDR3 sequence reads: CRGINQPQHF. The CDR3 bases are TGCAGAGGGATAAATCAGCCCCAGCATTTT.

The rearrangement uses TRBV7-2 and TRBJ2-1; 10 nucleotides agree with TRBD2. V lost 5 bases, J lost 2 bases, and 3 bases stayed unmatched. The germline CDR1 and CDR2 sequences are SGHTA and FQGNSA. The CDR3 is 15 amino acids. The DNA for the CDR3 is TGTGCCAGCAGCGCCAGCGGGAGGGCCTACAATGAGCAGTTCTTC. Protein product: CASSASGRAYNEQFF.

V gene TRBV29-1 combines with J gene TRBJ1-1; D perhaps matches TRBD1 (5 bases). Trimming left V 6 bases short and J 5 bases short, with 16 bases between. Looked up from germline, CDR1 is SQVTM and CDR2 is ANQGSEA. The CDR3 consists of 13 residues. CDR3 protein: CSVGVAIRTEAFF. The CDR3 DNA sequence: TGCAGCGTAGGGGTGGCGATTAGGACTGAAGCTTTCTTT.

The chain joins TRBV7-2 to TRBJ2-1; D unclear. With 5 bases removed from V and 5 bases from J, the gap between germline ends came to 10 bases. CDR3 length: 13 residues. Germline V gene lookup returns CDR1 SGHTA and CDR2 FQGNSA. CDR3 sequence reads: CASSRTRDNEQFF. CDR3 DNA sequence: TGTGCCAGCAGCCGTACCCGGGACAATGAGCAGTTCTTC. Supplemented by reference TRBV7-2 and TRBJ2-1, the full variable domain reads GAGVSQSPSNKVTEKGKDVELRCDPISGHTALYWYRQSLGQGLEFLIYFQGNSAPDKSGLPSDRFSAERTGGSVSTLTIQRTQQEDSAVYLCASSRTRDNEQFFGPGTRLTVL.

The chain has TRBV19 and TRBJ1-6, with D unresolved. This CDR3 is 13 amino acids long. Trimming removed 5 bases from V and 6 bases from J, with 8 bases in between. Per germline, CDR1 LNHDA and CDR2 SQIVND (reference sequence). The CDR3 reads CASSARLNSPLHF. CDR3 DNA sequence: TGTGCCAGTAGTGCCCGACTTAATTCACCCCTCCACTTT. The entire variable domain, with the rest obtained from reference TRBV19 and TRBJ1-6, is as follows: DGGITQSPKYLFRKEGQNVTLSCEQNLNHDAMYWYRQDPGQGLRLIYYSQIVNDFQKGDIAEGYSVSREKKESFPLTVTSAQKNPTAFYLCASSARLNSPLHFGNGTRLTVT.

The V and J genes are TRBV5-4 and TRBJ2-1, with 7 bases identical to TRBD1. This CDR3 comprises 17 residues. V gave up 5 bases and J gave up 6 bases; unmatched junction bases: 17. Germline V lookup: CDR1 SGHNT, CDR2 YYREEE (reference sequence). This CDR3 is CASRYEGTGVVINEQFF. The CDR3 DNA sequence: TGTGCCAGCAGGTATGAAGGAACAGGGGTCGTGATCAATGAGCAGTTCTTC.

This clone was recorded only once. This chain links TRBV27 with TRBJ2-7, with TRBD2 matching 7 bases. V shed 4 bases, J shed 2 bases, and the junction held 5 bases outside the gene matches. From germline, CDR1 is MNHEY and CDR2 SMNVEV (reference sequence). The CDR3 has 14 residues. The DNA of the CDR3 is TGTGCCAGCAGTTCTCTAGCGGTCGCCTACGAGCAGTACTTC. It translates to CASSSLAVAYEQYF.

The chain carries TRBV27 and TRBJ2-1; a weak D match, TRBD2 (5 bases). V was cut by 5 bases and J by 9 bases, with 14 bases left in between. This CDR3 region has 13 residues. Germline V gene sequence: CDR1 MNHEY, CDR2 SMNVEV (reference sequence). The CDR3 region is CASSKDYEVEQFF. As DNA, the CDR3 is TGTGCCAGCAGTAAAGACTACGAGGTTGAGCAGTTCTTC.

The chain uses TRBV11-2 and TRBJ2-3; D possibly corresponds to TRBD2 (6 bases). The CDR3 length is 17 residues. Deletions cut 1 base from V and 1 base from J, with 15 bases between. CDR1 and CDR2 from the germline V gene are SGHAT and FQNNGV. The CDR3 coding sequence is TGTGCCAGCAGCTTAGTGTTTTCGGGAGTGCGCACAGATACGCAGTATTTT. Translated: CASSLVFSGVRTDTQYF.

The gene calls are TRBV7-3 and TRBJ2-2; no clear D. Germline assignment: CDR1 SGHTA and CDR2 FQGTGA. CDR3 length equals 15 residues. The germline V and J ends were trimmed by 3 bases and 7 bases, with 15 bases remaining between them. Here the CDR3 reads CASSLLSGDDGELFF. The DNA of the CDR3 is TGTGCCAGCAGCTTGCTGAGTGGGGATGACGGGGAGCTGTTTTTT.

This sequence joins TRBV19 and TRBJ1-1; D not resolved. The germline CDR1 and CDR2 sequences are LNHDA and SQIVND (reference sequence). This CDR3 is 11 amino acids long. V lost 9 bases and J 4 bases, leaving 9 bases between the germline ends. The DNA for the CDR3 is TGTGCCAGAAGGGAGGGCACTGAAGCTTTCTTT. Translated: CARREGTEAFF.

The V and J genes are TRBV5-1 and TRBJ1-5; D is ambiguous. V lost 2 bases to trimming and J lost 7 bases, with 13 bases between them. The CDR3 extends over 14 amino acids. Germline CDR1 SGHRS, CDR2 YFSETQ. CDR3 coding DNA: TGCGCCAGCAGCTTTAATGGGGTGGACCAGCCCCAGCATTTT. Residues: CASSFNGVDQPQHF.